The 9 T cell receptor beta chains presented below share a single source sample, sequenced in a study of T cells in Graves' hyperthyroidism and ophthalmopathy. Amplification of TCR beta CDR3 regions used RNA as the template. An initial round of RT-PCR targeting the TCR CDR3 relied on the HTBI primer set. MiXCR, run by TCRdb on the multiplex PCR reads, gives a single entry per CDR3 protein. Here the sample spans some 510,000 distinct CDR3 sequences, less than 25% being singletons. The sequenced material came from blood. These receptor sequences come from a man younger than 35 with Graves' hyperthyroidism.

The V call is TRBV10-3, the J call TRBJ2-5; D may correspond to TRBD1 or TRBD2 (5 bases each). Germline CDR1 ENHRY, CDR2 SYGVKD. V lost 6 bases to trimming and J lost 5 bases, with 10 bases between them. CDR3 length: 12 residues. In DNA, the CDR3 is TGTGCCATCAGGGGGGAGACGGAGACCCAGTACTTC. This gives the protein CAIRGETETQYF.

There are a few counts of this clonotype. The chain carries TRBV12-3 or TRBV12-4 and TRBJ2-7; the D call may be TRBD1 or TRBD2 (5 bases each). V lost 6 bases to trimming and J lost 7 bases, with 19 bases between them. The CDR3 is made up of 14 amino acids. The CDR3 sequence: CASSPGTSPQEQYF. In DNA, the CDR3 is TGTGCCAGCAGCCCCGGGACCTCCCCGCAGGAGCAGTACTTC.

About this clonotype: This may be a read error: a much more frequent sequence differs by one nucleotide. The rearrangement joins TRBV5-1 to TRBJ1-2; D is unclear. Germline V gene sequence: CDR1 SGHRS, CDR2 YFSETQ. The V gene lost 6 bases and the J gene lost 8 bases, with 23 bases spanning the gap. CDR3 length equals 15 residues. The CDR3 DNA is TGCGCCAGCATCCAAGGCAGCAATACCCTCGGGGGCTACACCTTC. Translation gives CASIQGSNTLGGYTF.

This clonotype was observed at least ten times. The chain recombines TRBV7-2 with TRBJ1-5; weak D call: TRBD1 (6 bases). V gave up 4 bases and J gave up 8 bases, with 9 bases separating them. Germline CDR1 reads SGHTA; CDR2 reads FQGNSA. This CDR3 contains 12 residues. CDR3 nucleotide sequence: TGTGCCAGCAGCTCGACAGGAAAGCCCCAGCATTTT. Its translation: CASSSTGKPQHF.

Many counts were recorded for this clonotype. The chain combines TRBV29-1 with TRBJ2-5; a possible D gene is TRBD1 (6 bases). Per the germline V gene, CDR1 is SQVTM and CDR2 is ANQGSEA. V was trimmed by 0 bases and J by 5 bases, leaving 10 bases between them. This CDR3 spans 13 amino acids. CDR3 residues: CSVEDAGAETQYF. The CDR3, as DNA: TGCAGCGTTGAAGATGCAGGGGCTGAGACCCAGTACTTC.

CDR3 DNA: TGTGCCAGTAGTAGGCAGGCGGTGGGGTACCAAGAGACCCAGTACTTC. Its protein product is CASSRQAVGYQETQYF. V usage is TRBV19 and J usage is TRBJ2-5; unclear D gene. The V and J ends lost 4 bases and 0 bases respectively, with 15 bases between them. Germline CDR1 and CDR2: LNHDA and SQIVND (reference sequence). CDR3 length: 16 residues.

The chain is built from TRBV20-1 and TRBJ2-5, with TRBD2 identical over 7 bases. The CDR3 totals 15 residues. Trimming took 6 bases from V and 2 from J; bases not matched to a gene: 12. Per the germline V gene, CDR1 is DFQATT and CDR2 is SNEGSKA (reference sequence). CDR3 nucleotides: TGCAGTGCCACTGGGACTAACGGTGTACAAGAGACCCAGTACTTC. Amino acid sequence: CSATGTNGVQETQYF.

This clonotype was seen only a few times. The rearrangement uses TRBV12-3 or TRBV12-4 and TRBJ1-5, with 8 bases matching TRBD1. The CDR3 consists of 15 residues. V dropped 1 base and J dropped 5; count of bases not matched to a gene: 4. The CDR3 here is CASSLGQGAYQPQHF. CDR3 nucleotide sequence: TGTGCCAGCAGTTTAGGGCAGGGGGCCTATCAGCCCCAGCATTTT.

V is TRBV12-3 or TRBV12-4 and J is TRBJ1-3, with no clear D. Trimming stripped 3 bases from V and 8 bases from J, with 11 bases between. This CDR3 is 13 amino acids long. The CDR3 protein is CASSLVGADTIYF. The CDR3 DNA follows: TGTGCCAGCAGTTTGGTGGGTGCGGACACCATATATTTT.